This TCR beta chain emerged from a study of blood T cell repertoires in COVID-19. At the level of the study: COVID-19 samples, acute and convalescent, were from the United States, Italy and Spain. Sources were T cells, B-cell-depleted T cells, or PBMCs; the material itself was cDNA or gDNA.

Participants spanned ages roughly 18 to 90 years and resided in roughly 26 US areas. The CDR3 totals 14 residues. Germline CDR1 is MNHEY and CDR2 is SMNVEV (reference sequence). Between the trimmed V and J ends, which lost 3 bases and 10 bases, there was a span of 16 bases. The authors' processing: Quantification of nucleated cells was approximated via reference gene primer amplification. The repertoire was sequenced with immunoSEQ multiplex PCR; TCRdb's copy has only in-frame clones and lacks some. The V and J calls and clone size are taken from that table; D and trimming were inferred from the DNA. Of fewer than 400,000 clones listed, about 91% are singletons.

This chain joins TRBV27 and TRBJ2-1; TRBD2 is a possible D gene (5 bases). The clonotype originates from a woman between 18 and 29 years old who had recovered from COVID-19. Sequenced input: PBMCs or T cells enriched from blood (not recorded which). The DNA of the CDR3 is TGTGCCAGCAGTTTCTCAACCGGGGTGGTCGAGCAGTTCTTC. This translates into CASSFSTGVVEQFF.